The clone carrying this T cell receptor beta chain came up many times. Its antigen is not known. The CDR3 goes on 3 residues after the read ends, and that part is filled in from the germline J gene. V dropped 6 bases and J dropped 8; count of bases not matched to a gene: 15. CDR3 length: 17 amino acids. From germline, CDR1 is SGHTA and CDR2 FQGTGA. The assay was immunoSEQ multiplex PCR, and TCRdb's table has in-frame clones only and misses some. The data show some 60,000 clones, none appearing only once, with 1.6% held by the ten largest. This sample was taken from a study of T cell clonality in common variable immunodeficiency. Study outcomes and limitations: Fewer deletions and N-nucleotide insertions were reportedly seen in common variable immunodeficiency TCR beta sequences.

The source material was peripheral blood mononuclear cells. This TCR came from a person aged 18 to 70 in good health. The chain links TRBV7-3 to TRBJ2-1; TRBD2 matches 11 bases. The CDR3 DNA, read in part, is TGTGCCAGCAGGGCTAGCGGGAGGAAGCCCCCCACGGATGAG. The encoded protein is CASRASGRKPPTDE. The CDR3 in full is CASRASGRKPPTDEQFF.